The sequence of this T cell receptor beta chain was determined in a study of T-cell reconstitution after alpha-beta-depleted transplantation in children. General study results and limits: Newly generated T cells supplied most T-cell counts and diversity one year post-transplant.

This clonotype was recorded many times. Its target is unknown. Preparation of the TCRbeta library used unique molecular identifiers. A single record per CDR3 protein comes from TCRdb applying MiXCR to the PCR reads. This table has hundreds of thousands of distinct CDR3 sequences, over 7.5% appearing once. The CDR3 consists of 13 residues. Germline assignment: CDR1 MNHEY and CDR2 SMNVEV (reference sequence). The V gene lost 3 bases and the J gene lost 4 bases, with 10 bases spanning the gap. The sequenced sample was peripheral blood, obtained 360 days after TCRalphabeta/CD19-depleted stem cell transplant. This receptor was identified in a female patient aged 2-9 years who had a stem cell transplant for Fanconi anemia, so the T cells may come from the graft donor. This chain connects TRBV27 to TRBJ2-7; unclear D gene. In nucleotides, the CDR3 is TGTGCCAGCAGTTTCGGGCTGGGGTACGAGCAGTACTTC. Encoded protein: CASSFGLGYEQYF.